This is a list of T cell receptor beta chains from one sample in a study of T cells in Graves' hyperthyroidism and ophthalmopathy. TCRdb independently ran MiXCR on the multiplex PCR reads; one entry per CDR3 protein. The table lists a few hundred thousand distinct CDR3 sequences, 15% to 19% of them singletons, with around 7.5% in the top ten. The sample was blood. The receptors derive from a woman in her 30s with Graves' hyperthyroidism. CDR3s include the opening cysteine and the closing phenylalanine or tryptophan. Not every row has a clone size; where given, it reads once, few, many or a size class.

j_call: TRBJ1-2
v_call: TRBV9
clone_size: .
cdr3_aa: CASSVPSGDGYTF

j_call: TRBJ1-1
v_call: TRBV20-1
clone_size: .
cdr3_aa: CSARAQEGNTEAFF

j_call: TRBJ1-1
v_call: TRBV7-9
clone_size: .
cdr3_aa: CASTLMTDKAFF

j_call: TRBJ2-1
v_call: TRBV9
clone_size: .
cdr3_aa: CASSVGKGGTSPRVNEQFF

j_call: TRBJ2-2
v_call: TRBV5-6
clone_size: .
cdr3_aa: CASSPGLAGDRTGELFF

j_call: TRBJ2-3
v_call: TRBV5-1
clone_size: .
cdr3_aa: CASSLKRTTDTQYF

j_call: TRBJ1-4
v_call: TRBV15
clone_size: .
cdr3_aa: CATRGGGAYEKLFF

j_call: TRBJ2-1
v_call: TRBV6-5
clone_size: .
cdr3_aa: CASSYGRLAPYNEQFF

j_call: TRBJ1-3
v_call: TRBV4-2
clone_size: .
cdr3_aa: CASSRITGNSGNTIYF

j_call: TRBJ2-3
v_call: TRBV28
clone_size: .
cdr3_aa: CAGSGQRTSKDTQYF

j_call: TRBJ2-1
v_call: TRBV11-2
clone_size: many
cdr3_aa: CASSLGLAGVHEQFF

j_call: TRBJ1-5
v_call: TRBV7-2
clone_size: many
cdr3_aa: CASSLNPTVNQPQHF

j_call: TRBJ1-2
v_call: TRBV5-5
clone_size: many
cdr3_aa: CASRSTGTGIYGYTF

j_call: TRBJ1-1
v_call: TRBV27
clone_size: many
cdr3_aa: CASRVDTEAFF

j_call: TRBJ2-7
v_call: TRBV5-1
clone_size: .
cdr3_aa: CASSLQDFTSYEQYF

j_call: TRBJ1-1
v_call: TRBV19
clone_size: .
cdr3_aa: CATRQGAEAFF

j_call: TRBJ2-1
v_call: TRBV27
clone_size: many
cdr3_aa: CASSFRGGRAYEQFF

j_call: TRBJ2-1
v_call: TRBV6-2/TRBV6-3
clone_size: many
cdr3_aa: CASRNQGYNEQFF

j_call: TRBJ2-1
v_call: TRBV11-2
clone_size: many
cdr3_aa: CASSSLKTSARPDEQFF

j_call: TRBJ2-5
v_call: TRBV30
clone_size: many
cdr3_aa: CAWSVWGEETQYF

j_call: TRBJ2-7
v_call: TRBV5-1
clone_size: few
cdr3_aa: CASSWMGLHYEQYF

j_call: TRBJ2-1
v_call: TRBV12-3/TRBV12-4
clone_size: many
cdr3_aa: CASSLLTSGRGPDREQFF

j_call: TRBJ2-7
v_call: TRBV15
clone_size: .
cdr3_aa: CATGRGRVEQYF

j_call: TRBJ2-3
v_call: TRBV20-1
clone_size: many
cdr3_aa: CSARRSKRMTSTDTQYF

j_call: TRBJ2-1
v_call: TRBV28
clone_size: many
cdr3_aa: CASSIDTPYNEQFF

j_call: TRBJ2-7
v_call: TRBV6-1
clone_size: many
cdr3_aa: CASSDLAGYFYEQYF

j_call: TRBJ2-2
v_call: TRBV11-1
clone_size: many
cdr3_aa: CASSPSGGNTGELFF

j_call: TRBJ1-6
v_call: TRBV4-1
clone_size: .
cdr3_aa: CASSQGFLGGYNSPLHF

j_call: TRBJ1-3
v_call: TRBV6-1
clone_size: few
cdr3_aa: CASDFGAGNTIYF

j_call: TRBJ2-7
v_call: TRBV7-2
clone_size: many
cdr3_aa: CASKERGTAYEQYF

j_call: TRBJ2-2
v_call: TRBV20-1
clone_size: .
cdr3_aa: CSATGAQNTGELFF

j_call: TRBJ1-2
v_call: TRBV6-1
clone_size: few
cdr3_aa: CASSSPKRAGGYTF

j_call: TRBJ2-4
v_call: TRBV7-9
clone_size: few
cdr3_aa: CASSLLGQGKNIQYF

j_call: TRBJ2-3
v_call: TRBV11-2
clone_size: many
cdr3_aa: CASSFSGRGTDTQYF

j_call: TRBJ1-2
v_call: TRBV18
clone_size: many
cdr3_aa: CASSPSPVAYGYTF

j_call: TRBJ2-2
v_call: TRBV3-1
clone_size: many
cdr3_aa: CASMGSGGTGELFF

j_call: TRBJ1-5
v_call: TRBV6-9
clone_size: .
cdr3_aa: CASSYRIPGSSNQPQHF

j_call: TRBJ2-1
v_call: TRBV5-4
clone_size: few
cdr3_aa: CASSSPGQGAGEQFF

j_call: TRBJ1-1
v_call: TRBV18
clone_size: many
cdr3_aa: CASSPVRDRGSGNTEAFF

j_call: TRBJ2-1
v_call: TRBV10-1
clone_size: many
cdr3_aa: CASSSGQGAFNEQFF

j_call: TRBJ1-5
v_call: TRBV15
clone_size: many
cdr3_aa: CATSRGRGGRSNQPQHF

j_call: TRBJ1-6
v_call: TRBV5-1
clone_size: few
cdr3_aa: CASSLLWGNSPLHF

j_call: TRBJ1-2
v_call: TRBV11-2
clone_size: many
cdr3_aa: CASSIDRVGYTF

j_call: TRBJ2-7
v_call: TRBV20-1
clone_size: .
cdr3_aa: CSATTADEQYF

j_call: TRBJ2-5
v_call: TRBV27
clone_size: .
cdr3_aa: CASRFRGGNQETQYF

j_call: TRBJ2-2
v_call: TRBV20-1
clone_size: .
cdr3_aa: CSASDLAGSNTGELFF

j_call: TRBJ2-2
v_call: TRBV7-9
clone_size: few
cdr3_aa: CASSLSGLWNTGELFF

j_call: TRBJ1-5
v_call: TRBV20-1
clone_size: few
cdr3_aa: CSARKAAAGVDQPQHF

j_call: TRBJ2-2
v_call: TRBV6-1
clone_size: many
cdr3_aa: CASRRTLTGELFF

j_call: TRBJ1-5
v_call: TRBV12-3/TRBV12-4
clone_size: many
cdr3_aa: CASSPGDLVQPQHF

j_call: TRBJ2-1
v_call: TRBV11-2
clone_size: few
cdr3_aa: CASSQDLGINEQFF

j_call: TRBJ2-3
v_call: TRBV5-1
clone_size: many
cdr3_aa: CASSPAVQLGADTQYF

j_call: TRBJ2-7
v_call: TRBV5-1
clone_size: many
cdr3_aa: CASSLGQGENEQYF

j_call: TRBJ2-1
v_call: TRBV28
clone_size: many
cdr3_aa: CASRLAALGEQFF

j_call: TRBJ2-1
v_call: TRBV3-1
clone_size: .
cdr3_aa: CASSRWTYEQFF